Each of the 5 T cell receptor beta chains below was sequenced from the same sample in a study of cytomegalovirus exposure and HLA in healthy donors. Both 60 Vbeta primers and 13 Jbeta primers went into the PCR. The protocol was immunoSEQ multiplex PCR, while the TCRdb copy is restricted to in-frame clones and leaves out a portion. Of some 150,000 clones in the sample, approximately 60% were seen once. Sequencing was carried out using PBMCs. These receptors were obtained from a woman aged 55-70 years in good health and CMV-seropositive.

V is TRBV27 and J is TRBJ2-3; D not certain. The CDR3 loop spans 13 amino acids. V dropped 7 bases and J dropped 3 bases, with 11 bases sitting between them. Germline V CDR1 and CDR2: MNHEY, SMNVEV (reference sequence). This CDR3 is CASTTHSTDTQYF. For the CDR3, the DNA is TGTGCCAGCACCACACATTCGACAGATACGCAGTATTTT.

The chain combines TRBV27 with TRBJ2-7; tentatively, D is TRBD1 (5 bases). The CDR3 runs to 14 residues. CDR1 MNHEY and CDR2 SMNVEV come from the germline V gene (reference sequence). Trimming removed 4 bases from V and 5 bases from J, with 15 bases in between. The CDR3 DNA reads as TGTGCCAGCAGTTCCCCGTCCGCAGGGAACGAGCAGTACTTC. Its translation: CASSSPSAGNEQYF.

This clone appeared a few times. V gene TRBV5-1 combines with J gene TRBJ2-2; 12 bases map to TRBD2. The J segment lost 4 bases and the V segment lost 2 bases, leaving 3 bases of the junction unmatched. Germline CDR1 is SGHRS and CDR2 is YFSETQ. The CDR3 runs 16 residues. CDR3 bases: TGCGCCAGCAGCTTACTACTAGCGGGAGGCACCGGGGAGCTGTTTTTT. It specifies CASSLLLAGGTGELFF.

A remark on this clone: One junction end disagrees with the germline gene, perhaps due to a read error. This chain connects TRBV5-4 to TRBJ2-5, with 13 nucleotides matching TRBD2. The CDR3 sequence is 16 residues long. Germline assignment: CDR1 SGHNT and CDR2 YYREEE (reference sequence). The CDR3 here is CASSLGTSGGQKTQYF. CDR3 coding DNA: TGTGCCAGCAGCTTGGGGACTAGCGGGGGCCAAAAGACCCAGTACTTC.

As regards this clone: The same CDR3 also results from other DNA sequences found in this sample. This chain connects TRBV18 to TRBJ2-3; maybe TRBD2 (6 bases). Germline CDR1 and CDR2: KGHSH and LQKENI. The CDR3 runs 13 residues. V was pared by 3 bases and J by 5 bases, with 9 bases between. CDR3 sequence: CASSPPGGDTQYF. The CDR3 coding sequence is TGTGCCAGCTCACCTCCCGGGGGAGATACGCAGTATTTT.